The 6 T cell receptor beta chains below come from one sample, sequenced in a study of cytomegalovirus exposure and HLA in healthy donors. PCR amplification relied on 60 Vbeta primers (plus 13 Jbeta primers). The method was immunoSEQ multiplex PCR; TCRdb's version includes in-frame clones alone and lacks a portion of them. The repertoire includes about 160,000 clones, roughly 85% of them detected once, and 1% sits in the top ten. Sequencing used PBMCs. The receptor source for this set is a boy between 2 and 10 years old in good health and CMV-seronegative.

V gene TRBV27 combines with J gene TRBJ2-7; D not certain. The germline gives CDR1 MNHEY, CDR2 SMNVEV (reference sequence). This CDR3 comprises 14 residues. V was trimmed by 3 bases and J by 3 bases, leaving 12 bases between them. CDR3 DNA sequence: TGTGCCAGCAGTTTGAGTACAGCTCACTACGAGCAGTACTTC. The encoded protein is CASSLSTAHYEQYF.

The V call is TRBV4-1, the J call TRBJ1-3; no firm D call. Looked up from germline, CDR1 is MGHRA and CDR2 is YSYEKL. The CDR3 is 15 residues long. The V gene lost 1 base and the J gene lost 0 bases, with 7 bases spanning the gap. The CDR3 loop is CASSQASSSGNTIYF. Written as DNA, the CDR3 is TGCGCCAGCAGCCAAGCGTCCAGCTCTGGAAACACCATATATTTT.

CDR3 sequence: CASSLLQGITEAFF. CDR3 in DNA: TGTGCCAGCAGTTTACTACAGGGAATCACTGAAGCTTTCTTT. The V call is TRBV27, the J call TRBJ1-1; possibly TRBD1 for D (6 bases). CDR3 length equals 14 residues. Germline V gives CDR1 MNHEY, CDR2 SMNVEV (reference sequence). V was cut by 2 bases and J by 4 bases, with 11 bases left in between.

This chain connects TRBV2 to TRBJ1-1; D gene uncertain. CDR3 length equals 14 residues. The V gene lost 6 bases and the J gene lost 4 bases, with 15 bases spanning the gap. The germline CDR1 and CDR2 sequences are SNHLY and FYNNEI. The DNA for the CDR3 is TGTGCCAGCAGGCCAAGTTACCAGTCCACTGAAGCTTTCTTT. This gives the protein CASRPSYQSTEAFF.

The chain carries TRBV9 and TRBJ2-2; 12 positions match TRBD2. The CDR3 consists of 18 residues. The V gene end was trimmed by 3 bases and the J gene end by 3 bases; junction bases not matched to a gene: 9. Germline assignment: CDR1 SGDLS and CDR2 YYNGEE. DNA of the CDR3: TGTGCCAGCAGCGCCACGCTAGCGGGGGGGCGATACACCGGGGAGCTGTTTTTT. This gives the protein CASSATLAGGRYTGELFF.

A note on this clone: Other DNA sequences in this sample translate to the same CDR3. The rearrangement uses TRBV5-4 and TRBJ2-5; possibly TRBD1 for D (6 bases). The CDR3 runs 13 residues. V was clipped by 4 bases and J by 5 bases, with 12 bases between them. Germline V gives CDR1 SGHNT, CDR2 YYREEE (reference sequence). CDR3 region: CASSLDRGETQYF. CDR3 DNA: TGTGCCAGCAGCCTGGACAGAGGGGAGACCCAGTACTTC.